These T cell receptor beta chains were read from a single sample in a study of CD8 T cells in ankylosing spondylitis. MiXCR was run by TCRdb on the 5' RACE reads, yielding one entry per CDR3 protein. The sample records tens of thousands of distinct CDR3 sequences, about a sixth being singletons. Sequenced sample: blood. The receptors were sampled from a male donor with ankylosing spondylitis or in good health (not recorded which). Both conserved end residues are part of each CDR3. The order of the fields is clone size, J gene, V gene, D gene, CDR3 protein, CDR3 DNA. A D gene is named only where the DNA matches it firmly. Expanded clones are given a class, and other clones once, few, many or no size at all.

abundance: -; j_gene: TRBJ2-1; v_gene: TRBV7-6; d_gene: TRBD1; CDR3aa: CASSSPGGYNEQFF; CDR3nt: TGTGCCAGCAGCTCCCCAGGGGGATACAATGAGCAGTTCTTC
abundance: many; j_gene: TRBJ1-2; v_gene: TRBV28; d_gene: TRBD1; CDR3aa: CASMTGGGGYTF; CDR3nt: TGTGCCAGCATGACAGGGGGCGGAGGCTACACCTTC
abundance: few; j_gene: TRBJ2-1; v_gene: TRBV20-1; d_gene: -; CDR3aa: CSASKAPEQFF; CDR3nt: TGCAGTGCTAGTAAGGCTCCAGAGCAGTTCTTC
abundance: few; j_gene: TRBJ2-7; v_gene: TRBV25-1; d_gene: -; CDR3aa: CASSERLEQYF; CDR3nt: TGTGCCAGCAGTGAGAGACTGGAGCAGTACTTC
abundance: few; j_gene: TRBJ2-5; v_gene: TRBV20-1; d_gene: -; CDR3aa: CSARDMKFGQETQYF; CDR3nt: TGCAGTGCTAGAGATATGAAGTTTGGACAAGAGACCCAGTACTTC
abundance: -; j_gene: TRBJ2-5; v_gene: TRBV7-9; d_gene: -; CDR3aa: CASSSGGVAETQYF; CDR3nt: TGTGCCAGCAGCTCGGGCGGGGTGGCGGAGACCCAGTACTTC
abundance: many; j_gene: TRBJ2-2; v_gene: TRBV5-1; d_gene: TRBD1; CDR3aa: CASSTGTGLGELFF; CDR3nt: TGCGCCAGCAGCACAGGGACAGGACTCGGGGAGCTGTTTTTT
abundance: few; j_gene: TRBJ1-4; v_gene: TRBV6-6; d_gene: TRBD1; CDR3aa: CASSWGQAGEKLFF; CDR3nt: TGTGCCAGCAGTTGGGGACAGGCTGGTGAAAAACTGTTTTTT
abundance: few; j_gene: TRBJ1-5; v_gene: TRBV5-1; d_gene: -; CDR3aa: CASSLIGESNQPQHF; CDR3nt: TGCGCCAGCAGCTTGATAGGGGAGAGCAATCAGCCCCAGCATTTT
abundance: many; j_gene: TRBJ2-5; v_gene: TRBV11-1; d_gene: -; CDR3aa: CASTDRMETQYF; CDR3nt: TGTGCCAGCACGGACCGAATGGAGACCCAGTACTTC